This T cell receptor (beta chain) was documented in a study of CD8 T cells in Susac syndrome (dated by TCRdb to between 2018 and 2021). At the level of the whole study: Repertoire sequencing was used to test whether CD8+ T cell activation and differentiation in Susac syndrome was antigen driven. CD8+ T cell repertoire clonality was compared between eleven to twelve healthy donors, approximately 14 Susac syndrome patients and around 16 multiple sclerosis patients.

Details on this clonotype: Its antigen is unknown. Base qualities are not provided; no much larger clone lies one nucleotide away.

RNA was extracted using the RNeasy kit, and roughly 0.5 to 1 microgram was reverse transcribed with random hexamers. The immunoSEQ multiplex PCR assay, which covers 54 Vbeta and 13 Jbeta segments, was used to amplify TCR beta CDR3 regions. PCR amplification bias was corrected using a synthetic template baseline for primer optimization and computational correction. Under the source paper's analysis protocol: Reads were assigned to V, D and J genes according to IMGT and analyzed in immunoSEQ Analyzer, with only productive sequences retained. To calculate clonality, Shannon entropy was normalized by log2 of the number of productive unique sequences and then subtracted from one. For each patient and control, public and private clones were evaluated among the 100 most prevalent clones. Susac-specific clones were defined as absent from healthy and MS cohorts, over a thousand published viral clones and other ImmuneACCESS disease sequences. The public reads were run again by TCRdb, first through fastp at Q25 and then through MiXCR, and only productive beta chains were kept. CDR3 protein sequences are deduplicated, and each keeps its most common genes and DNA. It is TCRdb's table, rather than the study itself, that gives the V and J calls and clone size. For this sample the table gives some 60,000 distinct CDR3 sequences, of which just over 90% were detected only once. The leading ten clones occupy nearly 0.2% of the sample.

Overall study outcomes, separate from this receptor: The TCR sequencing and HLA analysis was acknowledged to have included a relatively small number of individuals.

Including cysteine and phenylalanine, the CDR3 has 13 amino acids. Only the CDR3 portion is preserved as DNA: 39 bases, with reading frame beginning at the first base. V sheds 5 bases and J sheds 10 bases, leaving 15 bases between their ends. The germline V gene specifies MGHRA as CDR1 and YSYEKL as CDR2. Peripheral blood CD8+ and CD4+ T cells from healthy donors, Susac syndrome patients and multiple sclerosis patients were profiled using high-throughput TCR beta sequencing. The healthy donors served as controls matched for age and sex. Bulk CD8+ and CD4+ T cells were purified by magnetic negative isolation, whereas CD8+ TEMRA cells were enriched by FACS. Blood was collected in EDTA tubes and processed within 24 hours, with PBMCs isolated through density gradient centrifugation. PBMCs intended for TCR sequencing were cryopreserved in liquid nitrogen and thawed later in a water bath at 37 degrees C. The sorted or isolated CD4+, CD8+ and CD8+ TEMRA cells reached a purity of at least 90%.

The chain employs TRBV4-1 and TRBJ2-1; the D segment could be TRBD2, given 6 matching bases. The source is a human donor in good health. The sample was CD8+ T cells from PBMCs. The CDR3 in this case is CASSFREPNEQFF. The DNA sequence is as follows: TGCGCCAGCAGCTTCCGGGAGCCTAACGAGCAGTTCTTC.